The T cell receptor (beta chain) described here comes from a study of cytomegalovirus exposure and HLA in healthy donors. Study conclusions and caveats: In a later analysis, several top co-occurrence clusters appeared linked to parvovirus B19, influenza, CMV and Epstein-Barr virus.

Only a few counts were recorded for this clone. The target antigen is unknown. This CDR3 region has 19 residues. Germline-derived CDR1 and CDR2 are SEHNR and FQNEAQ (reference sequence). Unmatched junction bases numbered 20, after V lost 5 bases and J lost 6 bases. This PCR relied on a set of 60 Vbeta primers and 13 Jbeta primers. TCRdb's copy holds only in-frame clones and misses some; the assay was immunoSEQ multiplex PCR. The table records roughly 150,000 clones, about 80% of them present only once. The TCR originated in a man aged 40-49 years in good health and CMV-seropositive. The sequenced material came from PBMCs. The chain employs TRBV7-9 and TRBJ2-1; TRBD1 agrees at 9 bases. As DNA, the CDR3 is TGTGCCAGCAGCCCAAGTCGGGGGGAACAGGGGGCGAGGGTCAATGAGCAGTTCTTC. It is translated as CASSPSRGEQGARVNEQFF.